This T cell receptor beta chain was captured by sequencing in a study of monozygotic twins with inflammatory bowel disease. CDR3 length: 15 amino acids. In germline, CDR1 is SGHVS, CDR2 FNYEAQ. Reprocessing the 5' RACE reads, TCRdb reports a single entry for every CDR3 protein and omits DNA. In total, the table holds some 440,000 distinct CDR3 sequences. The sequence was collected from a human donor with ulcerative colitis or Crohn's disease, or a healthy co-twin of an affected twin (not recorded which). The source material was blood. The rearrangement joins TRBV7-6 to TRBJ2-7; lacking DNA, the TRBD1 call made by TCRdb goes unchecked. This chain's CDR3 is CASSPTGTGAYEQYF.